These 29 T cell receptor beta chains were sequenced from one sample in a study of CXCR3-negative and CXCR3-positive naive CD8 T cells. The authors prepared UMI-labeled TRB cDNA libraries by 5' RACE. TCRdb re-called the 5' RACE reads and shows each CDR3 protein once, DNA omitted. Here the sample table reports 69,000 or so distinct CDR3 sequences. Material: naive CXCR3- CD8+ T cells from blood. The sample's subset: CD45RO-CCR7+CD27+CD95- naive CD8+ T cells lacking CXCR3 (TNR3-). The receptors here all came from a human donor in good health. Some clones in this sample may be carry-over from other donors' samples.

The chain couples TRBV5-5 to TRBJ2-3; there is no DNA to check the TCRdb D call of TRBD2. The CDR3 consists of 15 residues. Germline V CDR1 and CDR2: SGHKS, YYEKEE (reference sequence). The chain's CDR3 is CASSLASGGGDTQYF. The full variable domain, with the rest looked up from reference TRBV5-5 and TRBJ2-3, is DAGVTQSPTHLIKTRGQQVTLRCSPISGHKSVSWYQQVLGQGPQFIFQYYEKEERGRGNFPDRFSARQFPNYSSELNVNALLLGDSALYLCASSLASGGGDTQYFGPGTRLTVL.

This clonotype counts as medium-sized by frequency. The chain uses TRBV29-1 and TRBJ2-1; TCRdb designates TRBD1, a call that cannot be tested without DNA. This CDR3 is built from 13 residues. Germline CDR1 reads SQVTM; CDR2 reads ANQGSEA. CDR3 amino acids: CSVDGRLGHEQFF.

V is TRBV7-9 and J is TRBJ1-1; the TCRdb D gene call, TRBD1, has no DNA to confirm it. The CDR3 has 12 residues. Germline CDR1 SEHNR, CDR2 FQNEAQ (reference sequence). The CDR3 region is CASSTRDHEAFF.

This rearrangement joins TRBV28 to TRBJ1-5. CDR3 length equals 11 residues. Germline V gene sequence: CDR1 MDHEN, CDR2 SYDVKM. The CDR3 is CASSHHQPQHF.

This chain links TRBV10-3 with TRBJ2-1. The CDR3 loop spans 18 amino acids. Germline assignment: CDR1 ENHRY and CDR2 SYGVKD. CDR3: CAISESNVGSDSYNEQFF.

The chain combines TRBV25-1 with TRBJ2-7; TCRdb's assignment of TRBD1 cannot be checked, as there is no DNA. The CDR3 consists of 14 residues. Germline V gene sequence: CDR1 MGHDK, CDR2 SYGVNS. CDR3 in amino acids: CASSSGSLSYEQYF.

The chain carries TRBV6-6 and TRBJ2-2; the TCRdb call, TRBD1, lacks DNA for checking. The CDR3 extends over 20 amino acids. The germline gives CDR1 MNHNY, CDR2 SVGAGI (reference sequence). CDR3 sequence reads: CASSYLPSTGYLTNTGELFF.

V gene TRBV7-9 combines with J gene TRBJ2-1; the TCRdb call, TRBD2, lacks DNA for checking. CDR3 length equals 19 residues. Germline V lookup: CDR1 SEHNR, CDR2 FQNEAQ (reference sequence). This CDR3 is CASSYPGTSGGPNFHEQFF.

The chain recombines TRBV7-9 with TRBJ2-1; TCRdb calls TRBD1, which cannot be checked without DNA. The length of the CDR3 is 13 residues. Germline V gene sequence: CDR1 SEHNR, CDR2 FQNEAQ (reference sequence). Here the CDR3 reads CASSLVWGHEQFF.

The chain recombines TRBV10-3 with TRBJ2-3; the D gene TCRdb calls, TRBD1, cannot be checked with no DNA. This CDR3 is built from 14 residues. CDR1 and CDR2 from the germline V gene are ENHRY and SYGVKD. The CDR3 sequence: CAISDPGPTDTQYF.

The genes are TRBV23-1 and TRBJ2-5. TRBV23-1 is assigned to the ORF class and has an uncertain function. The CDR3 runs 15 residues. The CDR3 is CASSQGGGFQETQYF.

This chain links TRBV11-2 with TRBJ1-3; TCRdb picks TRBD1, but there is no DNA to check that call. The CDR3 runs 17 residues. Germline CDR1 is SGHAT and CDR2 is FQNNGV. The CDR3 reads CASSLVARGLSGNTIYF.

The chain couples TRBV9 to TRBJ2-7; the D gene TCRdb calls, TRBD2, cannot be checked with no DNA. The CDR3 length is 15 residues. Germline assignment: CDR1 SGDLS and CDR2 YYNGEE. CDR3 residues: CASSVELGRDYEQYF.

The chain recombines TRBV28 with TRBJ2-3; TCRdb reports TRBD2, a call that lacks DNA to check it against. The germline CDR1 and CDR2 sequences are MDHEN and SYDVKM. This CDR3 has 16 amino acids. CDR3 loop: CASSLFLAGVADTQYF.

The chain has TRBV29-1 and TRBJ2-7. This CDR3 is built from 15 residues. Germline values: CDR1 SQVTM, CDR2 ANQGSEA. CDR3 loop: CSVVEPSTVSYEQYF.

This rearrangement joins TRBV5-1 to TRBJ2-1. The CDR3 spans 14 residues. The germline V gene has CDR1 SGHRS and CDR2 YFSETQ. The CDR3 here is CASSLVTRFDEQFF.

The rearrangement joins TRBV5-5 to TRBJ2-7; TCRdb's D call, TRBD2, is unchecked because there is no DNA. The CDR3 length is 14 residues. Per the germline V gene, CDR1 is SGHKS and CDR2 is YYEKEE (reference sequence). CDR3 sequence: CASSFGGGTYEQYF.

The V call is TRBV29-1, the J call TRBJ2-7; TCRdb's assignment of TRBD2 cannot be checked, as there is no DNA. The CDR3 has 13 residues. The V gene's germline CDR1 is SQVTM and CDR2 ANQGSEA. CDR3 sequence reads: CSVGGGYRYEQYF.

The V and J genes are TRBV29-1 and TRBJ2-2. Germline assignment: CDR1 SQVTM and CDR2 ANQGSEA. The CDR3 totals 12 residues. CDR3 residues: CSGQENTGELFF.

The rearrangement joins TRBV28 to TRBJ2-5; there is no DNA to check the TCRdb D call of TRBD2. The V gene's germline CDR1 is MDHEN and CDR2 SYDVKM. The CDR3 totals 16 residues. Here the CDR3 reads CASSSGFQRGQETQYF.

CDR3 residues: CATRDRSYEQYF. The chain joins TRBV7-8 to TRBJ2-7. CDR1 is SGHVS and CDR2 is FQNEAQ in the germline V gene. CDR3 length: 12 amino acids. Drawing the rest from reference TRBV7-8 and TRBJ2-7, the complete variable domain is GAGVSQSPRYKVAKRGQDVALRCDPISGHVSLFWYQQALGQGPEFLTYFQNEAQLDKSGLPSDRFFAERPEGSVSTLKIQRTQQEDSAVYLCATRDRSYEQYFGPGTRLTVT.

The CDR3 is CASSLVRGWTQYF. The rearrangement links TRBV11-2 to TRBJ2-5; the D call from TCRdb, TRBD1, cannot be confirmed without DNA. CDR1 and CDR2 from the germline V gene are SGHAT and FQNNGV. The CDR3 is made up of 13 amino acids. The whole variable domain, remainder taken from reference TRBV11-2 and TRBJ2-5, is EAGVAQSPRYKIIEKRQSVAFWCNPISGHATLYWYQQILGQGPKLLIQFQNNGVVDDSQLPKDRFSAERLKGVDSTLKIQPAKLEDSAVYLCASSLVRGWTQYFGPGTRLLVL.

CDR3 protein: CASSLGTSYGYTF. V usage is TRBV27 and J usage is TRBJ1-2; TCRdb proposes TRBD1, but this gene call is untestable without DNA. This CDR3 spans 13 amino acids. CDR1 is MNHEY and CDR2 is SMNVEV in the germline V gene (reference sequence).

V gene TRBV10-3 combines with J gene TRBJ1-1. The CDR3 has 13 residues. The germline V gene encodes CDR1 ENHRY and CDR2 SYGVKD. CDR3 in amino acids: CAISGPGNTEAFF.

The gene calls are TRBV12-3 or TRBV12-4 and TRBJ2-1; TCRdb proposes TRBD1, but this gene call is untestable without DNA. The CDR3 runs to 15 residues. The CDR3 sequence: CASSLVGQGVVEQFF.

V usage is TRBV28 and J usage is TRBJ2-1; TCRdb returns TRBD2, unconfirmable since there is no DNA. The germline gives CDR1 MDHEN, CDR2 SYDVKM. The CDR3 sequence is 16 residues long. This chain's CDR3 is CASSPHDGRGGNEQFF.

The chain recombines TRBV20-1 with TRBJ2-1; TCRdb picks TRBD2, but there is no DNA to check that call. Germline assignment: CDR1 DFQATT and CDR2 SNEGSKA (reference sequence). CDR3 length: 15 residues. The CDR3 loop reads CSAARAGNRFNEQFF.

This chain joins TRBV7-9 and TRBJ1-1; TCRdb designates TRBD1, a call that cannot be tested without DNA. Per the germline V gene, CDR1 is SEHNR and CDR2 is FQNEAQ (reference sequence). The CDR3 loop spans 14 amino acids. CDR3 region: CASSQREPNTEAFF.

This rearrangement joins TRBV20-1 to TRBJ2-1; the D gene TCRdb calls, TRBD2, cannot be checked with no DNA. The CDR3 contains 14 residues. From germline, CDR1 is DFQATT and CDR2 SNEGSKA (reference sequence). The CDR3 reads CSAPVGGAYNEQFF.